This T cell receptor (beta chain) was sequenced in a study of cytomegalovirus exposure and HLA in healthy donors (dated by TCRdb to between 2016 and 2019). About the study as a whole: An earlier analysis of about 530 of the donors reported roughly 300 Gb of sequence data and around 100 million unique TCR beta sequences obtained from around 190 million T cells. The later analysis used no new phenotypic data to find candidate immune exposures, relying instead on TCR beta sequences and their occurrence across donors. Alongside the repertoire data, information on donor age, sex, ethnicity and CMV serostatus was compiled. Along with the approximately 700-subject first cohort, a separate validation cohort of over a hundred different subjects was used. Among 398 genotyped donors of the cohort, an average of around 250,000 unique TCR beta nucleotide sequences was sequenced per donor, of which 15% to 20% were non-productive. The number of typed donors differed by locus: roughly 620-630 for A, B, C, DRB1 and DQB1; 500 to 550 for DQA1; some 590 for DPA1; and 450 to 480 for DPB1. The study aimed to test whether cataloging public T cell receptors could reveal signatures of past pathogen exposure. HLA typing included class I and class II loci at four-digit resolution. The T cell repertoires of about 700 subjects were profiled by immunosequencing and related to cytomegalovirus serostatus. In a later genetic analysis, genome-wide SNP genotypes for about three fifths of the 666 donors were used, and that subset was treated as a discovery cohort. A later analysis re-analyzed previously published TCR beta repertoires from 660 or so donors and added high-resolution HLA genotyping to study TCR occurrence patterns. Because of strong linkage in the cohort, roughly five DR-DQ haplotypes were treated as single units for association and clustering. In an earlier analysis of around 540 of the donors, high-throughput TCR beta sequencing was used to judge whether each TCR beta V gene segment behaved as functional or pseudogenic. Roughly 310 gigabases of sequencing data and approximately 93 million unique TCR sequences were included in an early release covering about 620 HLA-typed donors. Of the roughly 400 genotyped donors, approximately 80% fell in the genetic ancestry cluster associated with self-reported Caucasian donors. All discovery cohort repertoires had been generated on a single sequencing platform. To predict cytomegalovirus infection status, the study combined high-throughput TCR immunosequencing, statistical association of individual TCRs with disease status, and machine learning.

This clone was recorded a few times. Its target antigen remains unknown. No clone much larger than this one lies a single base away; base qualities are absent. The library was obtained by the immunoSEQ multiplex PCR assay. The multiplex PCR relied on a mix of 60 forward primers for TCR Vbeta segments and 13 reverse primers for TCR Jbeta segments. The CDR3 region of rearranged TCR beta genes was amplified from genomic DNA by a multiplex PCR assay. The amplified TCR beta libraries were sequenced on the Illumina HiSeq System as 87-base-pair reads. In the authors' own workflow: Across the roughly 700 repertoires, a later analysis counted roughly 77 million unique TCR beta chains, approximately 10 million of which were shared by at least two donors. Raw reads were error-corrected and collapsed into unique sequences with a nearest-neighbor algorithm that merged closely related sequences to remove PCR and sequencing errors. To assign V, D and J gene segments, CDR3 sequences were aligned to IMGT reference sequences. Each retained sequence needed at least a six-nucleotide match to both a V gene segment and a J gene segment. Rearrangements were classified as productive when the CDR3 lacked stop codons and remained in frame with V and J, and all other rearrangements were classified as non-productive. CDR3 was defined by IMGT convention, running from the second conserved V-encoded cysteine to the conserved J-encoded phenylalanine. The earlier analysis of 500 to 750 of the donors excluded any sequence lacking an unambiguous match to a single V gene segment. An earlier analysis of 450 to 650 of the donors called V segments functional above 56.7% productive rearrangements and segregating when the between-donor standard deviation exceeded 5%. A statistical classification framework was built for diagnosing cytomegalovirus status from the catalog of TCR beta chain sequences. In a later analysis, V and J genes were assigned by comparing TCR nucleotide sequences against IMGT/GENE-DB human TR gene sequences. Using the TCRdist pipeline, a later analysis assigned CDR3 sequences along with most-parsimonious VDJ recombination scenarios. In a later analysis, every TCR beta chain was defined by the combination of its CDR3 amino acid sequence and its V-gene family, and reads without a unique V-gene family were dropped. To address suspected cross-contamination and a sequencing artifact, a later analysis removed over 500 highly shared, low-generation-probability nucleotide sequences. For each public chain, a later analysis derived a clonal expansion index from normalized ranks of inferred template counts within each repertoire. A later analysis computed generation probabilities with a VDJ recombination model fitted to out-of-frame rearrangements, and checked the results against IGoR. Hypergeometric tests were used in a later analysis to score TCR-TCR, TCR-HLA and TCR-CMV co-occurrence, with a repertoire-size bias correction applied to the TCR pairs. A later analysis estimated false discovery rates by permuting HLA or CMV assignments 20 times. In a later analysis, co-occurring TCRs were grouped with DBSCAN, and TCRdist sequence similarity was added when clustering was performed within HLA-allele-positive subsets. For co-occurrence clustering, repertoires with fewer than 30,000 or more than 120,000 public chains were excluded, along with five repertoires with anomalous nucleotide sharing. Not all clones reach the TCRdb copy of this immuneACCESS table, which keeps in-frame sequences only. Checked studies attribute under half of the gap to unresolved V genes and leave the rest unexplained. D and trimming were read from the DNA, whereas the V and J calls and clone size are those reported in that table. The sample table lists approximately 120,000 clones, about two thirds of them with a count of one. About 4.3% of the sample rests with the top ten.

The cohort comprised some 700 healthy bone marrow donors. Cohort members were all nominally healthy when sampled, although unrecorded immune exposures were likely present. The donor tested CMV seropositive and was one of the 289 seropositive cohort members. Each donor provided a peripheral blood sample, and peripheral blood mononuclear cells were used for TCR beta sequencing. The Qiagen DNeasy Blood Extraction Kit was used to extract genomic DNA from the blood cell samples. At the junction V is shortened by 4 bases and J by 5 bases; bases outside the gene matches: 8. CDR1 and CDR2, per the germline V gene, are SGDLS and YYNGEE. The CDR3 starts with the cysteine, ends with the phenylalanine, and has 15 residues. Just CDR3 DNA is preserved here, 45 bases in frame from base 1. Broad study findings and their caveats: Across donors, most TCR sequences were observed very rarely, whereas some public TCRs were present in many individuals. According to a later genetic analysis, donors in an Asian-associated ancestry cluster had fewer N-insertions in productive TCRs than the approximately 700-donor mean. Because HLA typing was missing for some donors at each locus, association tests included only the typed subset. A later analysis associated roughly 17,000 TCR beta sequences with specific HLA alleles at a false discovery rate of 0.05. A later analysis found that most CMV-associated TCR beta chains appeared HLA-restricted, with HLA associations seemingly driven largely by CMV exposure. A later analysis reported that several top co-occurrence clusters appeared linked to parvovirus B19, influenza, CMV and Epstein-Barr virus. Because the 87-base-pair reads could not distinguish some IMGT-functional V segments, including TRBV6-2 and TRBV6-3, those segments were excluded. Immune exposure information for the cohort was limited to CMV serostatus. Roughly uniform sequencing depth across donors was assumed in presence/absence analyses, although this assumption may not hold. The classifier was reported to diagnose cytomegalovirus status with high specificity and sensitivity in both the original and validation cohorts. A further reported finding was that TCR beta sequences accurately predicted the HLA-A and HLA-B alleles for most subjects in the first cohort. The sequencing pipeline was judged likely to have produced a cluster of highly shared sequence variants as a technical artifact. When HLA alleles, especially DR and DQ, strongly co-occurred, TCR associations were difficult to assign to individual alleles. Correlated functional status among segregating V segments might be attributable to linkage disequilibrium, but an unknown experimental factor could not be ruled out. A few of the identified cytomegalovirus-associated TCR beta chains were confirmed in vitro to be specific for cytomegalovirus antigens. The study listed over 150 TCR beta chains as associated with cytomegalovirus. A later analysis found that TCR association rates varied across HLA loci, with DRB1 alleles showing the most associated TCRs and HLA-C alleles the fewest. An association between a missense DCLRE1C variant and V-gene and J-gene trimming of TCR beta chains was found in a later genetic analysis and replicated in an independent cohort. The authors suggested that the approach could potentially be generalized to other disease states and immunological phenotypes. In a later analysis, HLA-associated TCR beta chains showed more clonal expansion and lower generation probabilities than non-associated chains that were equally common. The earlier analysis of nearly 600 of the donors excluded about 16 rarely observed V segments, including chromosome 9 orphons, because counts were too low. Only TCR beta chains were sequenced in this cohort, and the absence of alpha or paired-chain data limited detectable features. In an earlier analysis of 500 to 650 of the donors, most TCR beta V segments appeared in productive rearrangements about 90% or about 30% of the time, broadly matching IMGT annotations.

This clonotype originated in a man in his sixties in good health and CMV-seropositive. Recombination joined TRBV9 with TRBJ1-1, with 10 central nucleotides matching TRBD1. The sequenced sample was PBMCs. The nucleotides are TGTGCCAGCAGCCCGTCCTGGACAGGGGGGACTGAAGCTTTCTTT. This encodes CASSPSWTGGTEAFF.